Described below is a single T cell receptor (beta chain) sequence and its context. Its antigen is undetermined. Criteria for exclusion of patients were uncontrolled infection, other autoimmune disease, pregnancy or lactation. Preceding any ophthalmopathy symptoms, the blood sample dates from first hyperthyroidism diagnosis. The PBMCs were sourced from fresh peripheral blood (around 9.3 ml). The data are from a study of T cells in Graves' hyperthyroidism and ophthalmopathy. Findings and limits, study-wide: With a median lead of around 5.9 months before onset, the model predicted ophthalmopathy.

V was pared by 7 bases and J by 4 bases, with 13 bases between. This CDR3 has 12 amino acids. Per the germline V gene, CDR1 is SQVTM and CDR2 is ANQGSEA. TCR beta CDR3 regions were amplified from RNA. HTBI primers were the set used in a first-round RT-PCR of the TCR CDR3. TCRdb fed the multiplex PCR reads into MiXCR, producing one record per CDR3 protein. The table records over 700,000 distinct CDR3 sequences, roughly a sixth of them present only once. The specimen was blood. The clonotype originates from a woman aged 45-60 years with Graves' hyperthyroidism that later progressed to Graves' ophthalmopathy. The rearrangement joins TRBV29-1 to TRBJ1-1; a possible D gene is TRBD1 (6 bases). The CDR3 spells CSGTKGGTEAFF. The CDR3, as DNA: TGCAGCGGGACGAAGGGGGGCACTGAAGCTTTCTTT.